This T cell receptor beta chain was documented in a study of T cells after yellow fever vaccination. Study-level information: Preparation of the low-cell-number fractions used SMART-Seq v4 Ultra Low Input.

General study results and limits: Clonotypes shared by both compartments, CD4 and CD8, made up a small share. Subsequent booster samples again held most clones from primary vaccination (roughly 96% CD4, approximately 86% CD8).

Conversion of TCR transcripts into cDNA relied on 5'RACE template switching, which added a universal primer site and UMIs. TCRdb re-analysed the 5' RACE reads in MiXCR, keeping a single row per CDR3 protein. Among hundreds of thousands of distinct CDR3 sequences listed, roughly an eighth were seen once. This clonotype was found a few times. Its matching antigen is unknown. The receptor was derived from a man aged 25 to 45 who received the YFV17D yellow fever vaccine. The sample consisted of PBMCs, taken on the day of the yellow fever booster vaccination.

The CDR3 DNA sequence: TGTGCCAGCAGTTACGGACAGGGGAGCTTCAACGAGCAGTACTTC. Translated: CASSYGQGSFNEQYF. The chain couples TRBV6-2 or TRBV6-3 to TRBJ2-7; 9 nucleotides agree with TRBD1. Trimming at V came to 2 bases and at J to 5 bases, leaving 7 bases not matched to a gene. The V gene's germline CDR1 is MNHEY and CDR2 SVGEGT. CDR3 length: 15 amino acids.